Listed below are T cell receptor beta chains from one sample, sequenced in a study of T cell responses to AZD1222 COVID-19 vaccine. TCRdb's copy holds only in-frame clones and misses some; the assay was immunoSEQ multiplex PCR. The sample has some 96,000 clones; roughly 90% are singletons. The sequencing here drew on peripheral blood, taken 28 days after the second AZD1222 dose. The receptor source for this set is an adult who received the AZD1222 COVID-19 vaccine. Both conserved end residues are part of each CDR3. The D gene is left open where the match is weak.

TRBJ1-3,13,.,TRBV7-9,CASSLALGNTIYF
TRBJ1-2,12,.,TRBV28,CASSRQLYGYTF
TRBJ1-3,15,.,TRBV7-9,CASSLMVFSGNTIYF
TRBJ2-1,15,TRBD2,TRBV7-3,CASSRAGGPGNEQFF
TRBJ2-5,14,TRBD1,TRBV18,CASSPGTAEETQYF
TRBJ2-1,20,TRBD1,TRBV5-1,CASSFLGQTRQFPVGNEQFF
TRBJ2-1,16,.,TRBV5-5,CASSPLGEARDSGQFF
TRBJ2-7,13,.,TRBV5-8,CASSKGLFYEQYF
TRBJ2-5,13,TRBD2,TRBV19,CASSMSGEETQYF
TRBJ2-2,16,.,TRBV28,CASSLGGAEGTGELFF
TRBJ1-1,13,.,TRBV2,CASGSGANTEAFF
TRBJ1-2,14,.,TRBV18,CASSPLTLRDGYTF
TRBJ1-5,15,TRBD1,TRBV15,CATSRDQGEGQPQHF
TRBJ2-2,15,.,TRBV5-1,CASSFSQINTGELFF
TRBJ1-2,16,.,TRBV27,CASSLGAGQGNYGYTF
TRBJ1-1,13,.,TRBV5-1,CASSLRGGTEAFF
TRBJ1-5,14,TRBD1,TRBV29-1,CSVTQGNLNQPQHF
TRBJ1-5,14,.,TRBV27,CASSLFLGNQPQHF
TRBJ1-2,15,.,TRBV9,CASSVADPGWNGYTF
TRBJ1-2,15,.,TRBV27,CASSFRDRPIYGYTF
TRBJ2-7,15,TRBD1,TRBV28,CASRKDREKVHEQYF
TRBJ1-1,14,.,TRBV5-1,CASSLRTSPAEAFF
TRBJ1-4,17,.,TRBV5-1,CASSPGQAGAFNEKLFF
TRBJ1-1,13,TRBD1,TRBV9,CASSSGGWTEAFF
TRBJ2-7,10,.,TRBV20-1,CSAGHYEQYF
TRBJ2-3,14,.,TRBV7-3,CASSLSTSTDTQYF
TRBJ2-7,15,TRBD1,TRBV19,CASSIGAGGVYEQYF
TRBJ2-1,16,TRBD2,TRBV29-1,CSVVGRAMVGHNEQFF
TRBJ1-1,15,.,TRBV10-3,CAISGGQGIAGSAFF
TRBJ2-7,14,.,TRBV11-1,CASSLEVQSYEQYF
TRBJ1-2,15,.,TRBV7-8,CASSASHPRNYGYTF
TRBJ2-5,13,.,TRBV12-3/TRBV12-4,CASSFSREGTQYF
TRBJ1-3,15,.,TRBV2,CASSEAPGIGNTIYF
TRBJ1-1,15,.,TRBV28,CASRMTGTRNTEAFF
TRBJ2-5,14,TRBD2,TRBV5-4,CASSLGGGFETQYF
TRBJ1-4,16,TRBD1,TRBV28,CASSLGQGALNEKLFF
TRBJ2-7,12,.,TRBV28,CASSLVPYEQYF
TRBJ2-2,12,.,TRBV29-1,CSAATSVGELFF
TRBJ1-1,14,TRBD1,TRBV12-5,CASGLRTGGTEAFF
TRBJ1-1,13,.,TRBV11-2,CASTKKSNTEAFF
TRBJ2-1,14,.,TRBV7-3,CASSPSGRDGEQFF